What follows are 16 T cell receptor beta chains derived from one specimen sequenced in a study of OX40 agonist ivuxolimab in advanced cancers. Produced via immunoSEQ multiplex PCR; TCRdb's table is partial and in-frame only. The sample contains tens of thousands of clones, 80% to 85% of which appear only once. The sequenced sample was CD4+ or CD8+ T cells sorted from blood, obtained in a trial of the OX40 agonist ivuxolimab. These receptors originate from an adult with an advanced solid tumor such as melanoma, head and neck, liver or kidney cancer.

The chain links TRBV7-9 to TRBJ2-5; the D gene is possibly TRBD2 (6 bases). The CDR3 is 12 amino acids. V was pared by 8 bases and J by 0 bases, with 7 bases between. Germline CDR1 and CDR2: SEHNR and FQNEAQ (reference sequence). The CDR3 protein is CASGGYQETQYF. DNA for the CDR3: TGTGCCAGCGGGGGGTACCAAGAGACCCAGTACTTC. The entire variable domain, with the rest obtained from reference TRBV7-9 and TRBJ2-5, is as follows: DTGVSQNPRHKITKRGQNVTFRCDPISEHNRLYWYRQTLGQGPEFLTYFQNEAQLEKSRLLSDRFSAERPKGSFSTLEIQRTEQGDSAMYLCASGGYQETQYFGPGTRLLVL.

The chain joins TRBV5-6 to TRBJ1-2, with D possibly TRBD1 on 6 matching bases. Germline V CDR1 and CDR2: SGHDT, YYEEEE. The CDR3 spans 17 residues. V shed 4 bases and J shed 5 bases, with 24 bases lying between them. The CDR3 sequence is CASSPRGTGLFLYGYTF. The CDR3 DNA is TGTGCCAGCAGCCCCAGGGGTACAGGGCTGTTCTTGTATGGCTACACCTTC.

This clone was detected only a few times. The J gene is TRBJ2-2, the V gene TRBV5-4; 8 bases agree with TRBD1. Germline V lookup: CDR1 SGHNT, CDR2 YYREEE (reference sequence). This CDR3 is 16 amino acids long. Trimming at V came to 4 bases and at J to 7 bases, leaving 12 bases not matched to a gene. The CDR3 coding sequence is TGTGCCAGCAGCCCTGGTGGCAGGGGGCAGGTCGGGGAGCTGTTTTTT. Protein: CASSPGGRGQVGELFF. Drawing the rest from reference TRBV5-4 and TRBJ2-2, the complete variable domain is ETGVTQSPTHLIKTRGQQVTLRCSSQSGHNTVSWYQQALGQGPQFIFQYYREEENGRGNFPPRFSGLQFPNYSSELNVNALELDDSALYLCASSPGGRGQVGELFFGEGSRLTVL.

The chain combines TRBV2 with TRBJ2-2; no clear D. CDR3 size: 13 residues. The germline CDR1 and CDR2 sequences are SNHLY and FYNNEI. V lost 4 bases and J 1 base, leaving 4 bases between the germline ends. The CDR3 sequence: CASSGENTGELFF. DNA for the CDR3: TGTGCCAGCAGTGGGGAGAACACCGGGGAGCTGTTTTTT.

The chain combines TRBV5-1 with TRBJ1-1; 8 bases match TRBD1. Trimming removed 3 bases from V and 1 base from J; junction bases left unmatched: 11. From germline, CDR1 is SGHRS and CDR2 YFSETQ. The CDR3 spans 17 residues. DNA of the CDR3: TGCGCCAGCAGCTCGGGGACAGGAAAATTGGCGAACACTGAAGCTTTCTTT. Translation gives CASSSGTGKLANTEAFF.

This clone was detected a few times. The V and J genes are TRBV6-4 and TRBJ2-7; TRBD1 matches 7 bases. The CDR3 is 14 amino acids. The germline gives CDR1 MRHNA, CDR2 SNTAGT. The V gene end was trimmed by 8 bases and the J gene end by 3 bases; junction bases not matched to a gene: 10. CDR3 loop: CASPAGTVLYEQYF. The CDR3 nucleotides read TGTGCCAGCCCAGCCGGGACAGTCCTCTACGAGCAGTACTTC.

The rearrangement joins TRBV6-6 to TRBJ2-3; 13 bases fit TRBD2. V shed 6 bases and J 2 bases; nucleotides not matched to a gene: 2. The V gene's germline CDR1 is MNHNY and CDR2 SVGAGI (reference sequence). This CDR3 is 15 amino acids long. The CDR3 DNA is TGTGCCAGCAGGGGACTAGCGGGGCACACAGATACGCAGTATTTT. Its translation is CASRGLAGHTDTQYF.

A word on this clone: At one of its ends the junction is not consistent with the germline gene, which may arise from a read error. This sequence joins TRBV18 and TRBJ2-2, with 12 bases fitting TRBD1. The CDR3 loop spans 18 amino acids. CDR1 KGHSH and CDR2 LQKENI come from the germline V gene. The CDR3 loop reads CASSPPSGTGGATGELFF. DNA for the CDR3: TGTGCCAGCTCTCCACCTTCCGGGACAGGGGGCGCAACCGGGGAGCTGTTTTTT.

The rearrangement links TRBV7-9 to TRBJ1-5, with D unresolved. Between the trimmed V and J ends, which lost 1 base and 6 bases, there was a span of 4 bases. From germline, CDR1 is SEHNR and CDR2 FQNEAQ (reference sequence). CDR3 length: 12 residues. DNA of the CDR3: TGTGCCAGCAGCTTAGAAGGTCAGCCCCAGCATTTT. Its translation is CASSLEGQPQHF.

This chain uses TRBV18 with TRBJ1-3; D gene unclear. Trimming stripped 4 bases from V and 0 bases from J, with 13 bases between. The CDR3 has 16 residues. Per germline, CDR1 KGHSH and CDR2 LQKENI. CDR3 protein: CASSLPTGFSGNTIYF. DNA for the CDR3: TGTGCCAGCTCACTACCGACGGGGTTCTCTGGAAACACCATATATTTT.

The chain combines TRBV28 with TRBJ2-7; 7 nucleotides agree with TRBD1. Per the germline V gene, CDR1 is MDHEN and CDR2 is SYDVKM. The CDR3 has 13 amino acids. V shed 11 bases and J 0 bases; nucleotides not matched to a gene: 7. The CDR3 region has the DNA TGTGCCCCGCCGACAGGGCACTCCTACGAGCAGTACTTC. Translation gives CAPPTGHSYEQYF.

This chain uses TRBV28 with TRBJ1-4; D remains ambiguous. Trimming stripped 5 bases from V and 13 bases from J, with 20 bases between. Germline V gene data show CDR1 as MDHEN and CDR2 as SYDVKM. This CDR3 is built from 14 residues. This CDR3 is CASSLVQVTGGLFF. CDR3 sequence (DNA): TGTGCCAGCAGTCTAGTTCAGGTGACGGGAGGACTGTTTTTT.

The chain employs TRBV5-8 and TRBJ1-2; D gene ambiguous. V was cut by 6 bases and J by 5 bases, with 20 bases left in between. The germline CDR1 and CDR2 sequences are SGHTS and YDEGEE. The length of the CDR3 is 15 residues. The CDR3 DNA reads TGTGCCAGCACTCCCCCGGCACCGCGTATTTATGGCTACACCTTC. It codes for CASTPPAPRIYGYTF.

The chain combines TRBV27 with TRBJ2-1; D perhaps matches TRBD1 (5 bases). The CDR3 consists of 16 residues. Germline values: CDR1 MNHEY, CDR2 SMNVEV (reference sequence). V lost 5 bases, J lost 2 bases, and 16 bases lay in between. The DNA for the CDR3 is TGTGCCAGCAGTAAAAAGATACAGGTCCCCTACAATGAGCAGTTCTTC. It is translated as CASSKKIQVPYNEQFF.

The chain carries TRBV2 and TRBJ1-3; 10 positions match TRBD1. V trimming: 4 bases; J trimming: 4 bases; junction bases outside the gene matches: 4. Germline V CDR1 and CDR2: SNHLY, FYNNEI. This CDR3 is built from 15 residues. CDR3 protein: CASSGQGARGNTIYF. The CDR3 nucleotides read TGTGCCAGCAGTGGACAGGGGGCGAGAGGAAACACCATATATTTT. The full variable domain, in which reference TRBV2 and TRBJ1-3 provide the parts outside the CDR3, is EPEVTQTPSHQVTQMGQEVILRCVPISNHLYFYWYRQILGQKVEFLVSFYNNEISEKSEIFDDQFSVERPDGSNFTLKIRSTKLEDSAMYFCASSGQGARGNTIYFGEGSWLTVV.

The V and J genes are TRBV11-3 and TRBJ2-7, with unresolved D. The CDR3 loop spans 15 amino acids. V shed 3 bases and J shed 2 bases, with 14 bases lying between them. Germline V CDR1 and CDR2: SGHNT, YENEEA. The CDR3 nucleotides read TGTGCCAGCAGCTTTAGGCTCACCACGACCTACGAGCAGTACTTC. Its translation: CASSFRLTTTYEQYF.